The next 17 T cell receptor beta chains were all read from a single sample in a study of CD8 T cells in ankylosing spondylitis. TCRdb ran MiXCR on the 5' RACE reads and lists one entry per CDR3 protein. The table includes some 37,000 distinct CDR3 sequences, 13% detected once. The sequencing input was synovial fluid, either unsorted or a sorted T cell fraction (not recorded which). All receptors come from a male donor with ankylosing spondylitis.

The table lists this clonotype with a few counts. V usage is TRBV3-1 and J usage is TRBJ1-5, with TRBD1 as a possible D gene (6 bases). V dropped 3 bases and J dropped 11 bases, with 17 bases sitting between them. In germline, CDR1 is LGHDT, CDR2 YNNKEL (reference sequence). This CDR3 is built from 14 residues. The CDR3 nucleotides read TGTGCCAGCAGCCAGGAGGGGGGGCAATGGGCCCAGCATTTT. Translated, it gives CASSQEGGQWAQHF.

Ten or more counts support this clonotype. This chain links TRBV3-1 with TRBJ2-1; D is unclear. Between the trimmed V and J ends, which lost 4 bases and 5 bases, there was a span of 9 bases. The V gene's germline CDR1 is LGHDT and CDR2 YNNKEL (reference sequence). This CDR3 contains 13 residues. In nucleotides, the CDR3 is TGTGCCAGCAGCCCCTACTTCAACAATGAGCAGTTCTTC. Its protein product is CASSPYFNNEQFF.

V gene TRBV28 combines with J gene TRBJ2-1, with 14 positions matching TRBD2. The CDR3 runs to 17 residues. With 0 bases clipped from V and 4 bases from J, the junction kept 2 bases outside the gene matches. Germline lookup yields CDR1 MDHEN and CDR2 SYDVKM. CDR3 nucleotides: TGTGCCAGCAGTTTATGGGGGACTAGCGGGGGATACAATGAGCAGTTCTTC. It specifies CASSLWGTSGGYNEQFF.

The chain carries TRBV5-6 and TRBJ2-5, with no clear D. With 1 base removed from V and 0 bases from J, the gap between germline ends came to 10 bases. Germline V gives CDR1 SGHDT, CDR2 YYEEEE. The CDR3 sequence is 15 residues long. The CDR3 bases are TGTGCCAGCAGCTTGTCAAGAAGAAACCAAGAGACCCAGTACTTC. Translating gives CASSLSRRNQETQYF.

This clonotype was observed at least ten times. The chain couples TRBV11-2 to TRBJ1-6, with a tentative D call TRBD1 (6 bases). This CDR3 has 18 residues. V was trimmed by 6 bases and J by 0 bases, leaving 18 bases between them. In germline, CDR1 is SGHAT, CDR2 FQNNGV. CDR3 sequence: CASRFPETGSSYNSPLHF. The CDR3 bases are TGTGCCAGCAGGTTCCCCGAGACAGGCAGCTCCTATAATTCACCCCTCCACTTT. Supplemented by reference TRBV11-2 and TRBJ1-6, the full variable domain reads EAGVAQSPRYKIIEKRQSVAFWCNPISGHATLYWYQQILGQGPKLLIQFQNNGVVDDSQLPKDRFSAERLKGVDSTLKIQPAKLEDSAVYLCASRFPETGSSYNSPLHFGNGTRLTVT.

In its sample, this clonotype was seen a few times. The V call is TRBV20-1, the J call TRBJ2-2; the D gene is possibly TRBD1 (5 bases). The CDR3 covers 16 residues. The V end lost 7 bases, the J end lost 6 bases, and 24 bases lay between the germline ends. Germline V lookup: CDR1 DFQATT, CDR2 SNEGSKA (reference sequence). Here the CDR3 DNA reads TGCAGTGTCCTCGGAACTGTTAGGGGAAGAGCCGGGGAGCTGTTTTTT. Translation gives CSVLGTVRGRAGELFF.

The chain carries TRBV9 and TRBJ1-2; D is uncertain. V dropped 2 bases and J dropped 0 bases, with 11 bases sitting between them. The CDR3 totals 15 residues. Germline-derived CDR1 and CDR2 are SGDLS and YYNGEE. The CDR3 loop reads CASSVNSLSNYGYTF. CDR3 in DNA: TGTGCCAGCAGCGTTAACAGCCTCTCTAACTATGGCTACACCTTC.

At least ten counts were recorded for this clonotype. The chain uses TRBV7-9 and TRBJ2-1, with TRBD2 as a possible D gene (5 bases). V was cut by 3 bases and J by 12 bases, with 21 bases left in between. Germline V lookup: CDR1 SEHNR, CDR2 FQNEAQ (reference sequence). The CDR3 runs to 15 residues. In DNA form, the CDR3 reads TGTGCCAGCAGCTTCTTGGCTTCCCCGGTCGGGGTGCAGTTCTTC. This codes for CASSFLASPVGVQFF.

V gene TRBV28 combines with J gene TRBJ2-3; 7 bases are shared with TRBD2. Germline V lookup: CDR1 MDHEN, CDR2 SYDVKM. The CDR3 totals 15 residues. Losses at the gene ends were 6 bases for V and 2 bases for J; bases not matched to a gene: 8. CDR3 sequence reads: CASSPWSGTTDTQYF. The DNA of the CDR3 is TGTGCCAGCAGCCCTTGGAGCGGGACCACAGATACGCAGTATTTT.

There are many counts of this clonotype. This chain joins TRBV29-1 and TRBJ2-5; D is ambiguous. The CDR3 has 12 amino acids. Per the germline V gene, CDR1 is SQVTM and CDR2 is ANQGSEA. Trimming removed 0 bases at V and 9 bases at J, with 11 bases between. This chain's CDR3 is CSVEDGGWAQYF. In DNA form, the CDR3 reads TGCAGCGTTGAAGACGGCGGCTGGGCCCAGTACTTC.

The J gene is TRBJ1-4, the V gene TRBV5-6; D unresolved. V was cut by 0 bases and J by 7 bases, with 10 bases left in between. The germline gives CDR1 SGHDT, CDR2 YYEEEE. The CDR3 spans 14 residues. This CDR3 is CASSLGGDGEKLFF. CDR3 bases: TGTGCCAGCAGCTTGGGGGGAGATGGTGAAAAACTGTTTTTT.

The rearrangement uses TRBV7-9 and TRBJ2-1; 9 bases align to TRBD2. Trimming removed 0 bases from V and 12 bases from J; junction bases left unmatched: 12. From germline, CDR1 is SEHNR and CDR2 FQNEAQ (reference sequence). CDR3 length: 16 residues. CDR3 nucleotide sequence: TGTGCCAGCAGCTTAGCGGGGGAACTAGCGGGTCGTCGGCAGTTCTTC. Its protein product is CASSLAGELAGRRQFF.

This clonotype was observed at least ten times. This chain links TRBV7-2 with TRBJ1-5, with 7 nucleotides matching TRBD1. Losses at the gene ends were 1 base for V and 0 bases for J; bases not matched to a gene: 3. There are 16 residues in the CDR3. CDR1 is SGHTA and CDR2 is FQGNSA in the germline V gene. The CDR3 loop is CASSLGGQISNQPQHF. DNA of the CDR3: TGTGCCAGCAGCTTAGGGGGACAGATTAGCAATCAGCCCCAGCATTTT.

V gene TRBV3-1 combines with J gene TRBJ2-3; 12 nucleotides match TRBD2. J was trimmed by 4 bases and V by 5 bases; bases with no gene match: 7. The CDR3 covers 16 residues. Germline V gene lookup returns CDR1 LGHDT and CDR2 YNNKEL (reference sequence). CDR3 in amino acids: CASSVRLAGVPDTQYF. The CDR3 nucleotides are TGTGCCAGCAGCGTCCGACTAGCGGGAGTCCCAGATACGCAGTATTTT.

Turning to this clonotype: Its ends do not fully match the called genes, so a read error is possible. The gene calls are TRBV29-1 and TRBJ2-5, with 9 bases identical to TRBD1. CDR1 and CDR2 (germline): SQVTM, ANQGSEA. CDR3 length: 15 residues. The chain's CDR3 is CSVEGGTGLQEAQYF. CDR3 in DNA: TGCAGCGTTGAAGGCGGGACAGGGCTTCAAGAGGCCCAGTACTTC.

The gene calls are TRBV28 and TRBJ2-7; 8 positions agree with TRBD1. After removal of 5 bases from V and 0 bases from J, the junction contained 6 bases not matched to a gene. The length of the CDR3 is 15 residues. CDR1 and CDR2 from the germline V gene are MDHEN and SYDVKM. For the CDR3, the DNA is TGTGCCAGCAGTGAAACAGGGGGGAGCTCCTACGAGCAGTACTTC. Translation: CASSETGGSSYEQYF. The full variable domain, its missing parts supplied by reference TRBV28 and TRBJ2-7, is DVKVTQSSRYLVKRTGEKVFLECVQDMDHENMFWYRQDPGLGLRLIYFSYDVKMKEKGDIPEGYSVSREKKERFSLILESASTNQTSMYLCASSETGGSSYEQYFGPGTRLTVT.

The table lists this clonotype with many counts. The CDR3 protein is CASRTPLNHEQYF. The CDR3 bases are TGTGCCAGCAGGACCCCTTTAAATCACGAGCAGTACTTC. The chain combines TRBV27 with TRBJ2-7; the D is unclear. The CDR3 is made up of 13 amino acids. The V and J ends lost 6 bases and 5 bases respectively, with 14 bases between them. Germline V gene lookup returns CDR1 MNHEY and CDR2 SMNVEV (reference sequence).